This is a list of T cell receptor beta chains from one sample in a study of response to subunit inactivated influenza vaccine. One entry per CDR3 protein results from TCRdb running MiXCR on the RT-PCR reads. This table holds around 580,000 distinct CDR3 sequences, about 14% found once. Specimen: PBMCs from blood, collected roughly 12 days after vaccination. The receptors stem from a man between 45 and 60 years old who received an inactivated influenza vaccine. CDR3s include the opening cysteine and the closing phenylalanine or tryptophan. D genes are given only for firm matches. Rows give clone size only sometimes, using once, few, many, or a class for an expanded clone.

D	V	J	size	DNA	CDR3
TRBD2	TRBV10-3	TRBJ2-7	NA	TGTGCCATCAGTCCCGGGACTAGCGCCTACGAGCAGTACTTC	CAISPGTSAYEQYF
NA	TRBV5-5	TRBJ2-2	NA	TGTGCCAGCAGCTTGGTACGAGGGAGCGGGGAGCTGTTTTTT	CASSLVRGSGELFF
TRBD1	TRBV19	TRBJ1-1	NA	TGTGCCAGTATGATGACAGGGGACACTGAAGCTTTCTTT	CASMMTGDTEAFF
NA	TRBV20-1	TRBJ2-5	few	TGCAGTCCATCCCGCCCGAGCGGACCGTACCAAGAGACCCAGTACTTC	CSPSRPSGPYQETQYF
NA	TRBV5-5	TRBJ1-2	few	TGTGCCAGCAGCACCGGCACAGGGATGGGGAACTATGGCTACACCTTC	CASSTGTGMGNYGYTF
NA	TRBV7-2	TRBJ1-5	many	TGTGCCAGCAGCTTAGCGCCGGGGACGGGTCAGCCCCAGCATTTT	CASSLAPGTGQPQHF
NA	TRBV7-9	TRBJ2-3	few	TGTGCCAGCAGCTCGCCCGTACCCGCTCGTGAGAGAGATACGCAGTATTTT	CASSSPVPARERDTQYF
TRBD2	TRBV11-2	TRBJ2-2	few	TGTGCCAGCAGCTCAGAGAAGGGACTAGCGGGGGCTCGGACCACCGGGGAGCTGTTTTTT	CASSSEKGLAGARTTGELFF
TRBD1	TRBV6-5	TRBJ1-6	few	TGTGCCAGCAGTAACCGGGACAGGCTTTCACCCCTCCACTTT	CASSNRDRLSPLHF
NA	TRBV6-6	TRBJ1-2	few	TGTGCCAGCGACACTGGCAGGGGCTACACCTTC	CASDTGRGYTF
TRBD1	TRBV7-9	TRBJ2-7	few	TGTGCCAGCAGCTACACGGGACAGGGGCGCTACGAGCAGTACTTC	CASSYTGQGRYEQYF
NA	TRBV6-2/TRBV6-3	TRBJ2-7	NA	TGTGCCAGCAGTCCCGGGACGCCGGTCTACGAGCAGTACTTC	CASSPGTPVYEQYF
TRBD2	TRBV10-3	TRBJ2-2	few	TGTGCCAGCCGACCGGGACTAGCCAGAGGGGAGCTGTTTTTT	CASRPGLARGELFF
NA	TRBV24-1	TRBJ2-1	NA	TGTGCCACCAGTGATTCCTTTCAGGGCGTCTCGAAGAATGAGCAGTTCTTC	CATSDSFQGVSKNEQFF
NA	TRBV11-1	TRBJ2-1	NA	TGTGCCAGCAGCTTAGATGGGCGGGCAGGAGATGAGCAGTTCTTC	CASSLDGRAGDEQFF
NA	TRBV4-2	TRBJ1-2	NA	TGTGCCAGCAGCCAGACGGATGGAGCCCTCAATGGCTACACCTTC	CASSQTDGALNGYTF
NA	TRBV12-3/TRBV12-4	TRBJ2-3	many	TGTGCCAGCAGTTTAGATGGGGTCACAGATACGCAGTATTTT	CASSLDGVTDTQYF
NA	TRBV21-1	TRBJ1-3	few	TGTGCCAGCAGCAAAGGAGGGGCCAGAAACACCATATATTTT	CASSKGGARNTIYF
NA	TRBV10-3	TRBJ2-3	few	TGTGCCATCAGTGAGTCTGAGGTCCGGGGGCAGTATTTT	CAISESEVRGQYF
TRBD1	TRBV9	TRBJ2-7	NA	TGTGCCAGCAGCGTAGGGGACAGGGTGTACGAGCAGTACTTC	CASSVGDRVYEQYF
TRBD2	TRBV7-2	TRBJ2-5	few	TGTGCCAGCAGCTTATGGTCCGGCGGGAGGGGTGAGACCCAGTACTTC	CASSLWSGGRGETQYF
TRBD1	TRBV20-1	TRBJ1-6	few	TGCAGTGCTAGAGACTGGACAGGGGGTACACCCCTCCACTTT	CSARDWTGGTPLHF
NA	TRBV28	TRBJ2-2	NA	TGTGCCAGCAGTCCATTTGTTGGCGGGGTGGACACCGGGGAGCTGTTTTTT	CASSPFVGGVDTGELFF
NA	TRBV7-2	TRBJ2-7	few	TGTGCCAGCAGCAACCGGGACCCGCCCTACGAGCAGTACTTC	CASSNRDPPYEQYF
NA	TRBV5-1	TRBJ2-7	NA	TGCGCCAGCAGCTTGGAAGGGAGGAACGAGCAGTACTTC	CASSLEGRNEQYF
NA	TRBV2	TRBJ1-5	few	TGTGCCAGCAGTGAAGGGTCCGTAGGTCAGCCCCAGCATTTT	CASSEGSVGQPQHF
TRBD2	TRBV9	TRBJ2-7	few	TGTGCCAGCAGCGTCCGGACTAGCGGGAATCTAGACGAGCAGTACTTC	CASSVRTSGNLDEQYF
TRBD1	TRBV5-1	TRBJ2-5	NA	TGCGCCAGCAGCAGGGGACAGGGGAGCTTGGAGACCCAGTACTTC	CASSRGQGSLETQYF
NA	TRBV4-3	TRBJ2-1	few	TGCGCCAGCAGCCAAGCACTAGCCCTATACAATGAGCAGTTCTTC	CASSQALALYNEQFF
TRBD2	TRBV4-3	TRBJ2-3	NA	TGCGCCAGCAGCCCCGGGACTAGCGGGAGTTTCGCAGATACGCAGTATTTT	CASSPGTSGSFADTQYF
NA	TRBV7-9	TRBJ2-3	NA	TGTGCCAGCGTGGGACGGGAACCTAGCACAGATACGCAGTATTTT	CASVGREPSTDTQYF
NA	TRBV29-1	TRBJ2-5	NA	TGCAGCGTTGGGGGGGGCAGCGGGTCGAGAGAGACCCAGTACTTC	CSVGGGSGSRETQYF
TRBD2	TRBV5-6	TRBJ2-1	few	TGTGCCAGCAGCTTAATTAGCGGGAGGGATGGTGAGCAGTTCTTC	CASSLISGRDGEQFF
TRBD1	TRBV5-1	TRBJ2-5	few	TGCGCCAGCAGTGCCGGGACAGGGGGCCGGGAGACCCAGTACTTC	CASSAGTGGRETQYF
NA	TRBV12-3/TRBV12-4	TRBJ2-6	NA	TGTGCCAGCCAGAGGGGTGCTGGGGCCAACGTCCTGACTTTC	CASQRGAGANVLTF
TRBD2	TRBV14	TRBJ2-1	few	TGTGCCAGCAGCCAAGACTCGGGACTACCGGCGGAGCAGTTCTTC	CASSQDSGLPAEQFF
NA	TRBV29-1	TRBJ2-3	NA	TGCAGCGCCGGAACACCCGTGGGTACGCAGTATTTT	CSAGTPVGTQYF
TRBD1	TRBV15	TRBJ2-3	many	TGTGCCACCAGCAGACCCATTAACAGGGGCCACGATACGCAGTATTTT	CATSRPINRGHDTQYF
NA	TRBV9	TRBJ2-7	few	TGTGCCAGCAGCGGAACAGGGTCAACTTTACTCCACGAGCAGTACTTC	CASSGTGSTLLHEQYF
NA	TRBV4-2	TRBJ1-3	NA	TGTGCCAGCAGCCCTTATGAGTCTGGAAACACCATATATTTT	CASSPYESGNTIYF
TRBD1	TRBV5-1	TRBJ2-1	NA	TGCGCCAGCAGCGCCCGGACAGGGACATACAATGAGCAGTTCTTC	CASSARTGTYNEQFF
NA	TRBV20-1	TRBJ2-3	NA	TGCAGTGCCCTCGGGGGGCCCGTTCCCACAGATACGCAGTATTTT	CSALGGPVPTDTQYF
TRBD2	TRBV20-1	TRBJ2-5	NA	TGCAGTGCTAGCTCAGCGGGGGCGGGGGAGACCCAGTACTTC	CSASSAGAGETQYF